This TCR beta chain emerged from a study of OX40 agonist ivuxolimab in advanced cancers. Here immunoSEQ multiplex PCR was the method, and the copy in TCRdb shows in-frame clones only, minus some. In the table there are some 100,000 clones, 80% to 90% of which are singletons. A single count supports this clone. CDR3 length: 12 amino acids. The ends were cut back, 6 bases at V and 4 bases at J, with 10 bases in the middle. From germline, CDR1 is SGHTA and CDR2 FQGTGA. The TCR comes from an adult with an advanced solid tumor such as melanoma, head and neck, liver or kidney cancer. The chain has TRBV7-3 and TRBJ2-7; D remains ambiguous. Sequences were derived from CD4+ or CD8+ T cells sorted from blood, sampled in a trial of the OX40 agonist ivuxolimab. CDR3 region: CASSTDGYEQYV. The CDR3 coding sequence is TGTGCCAGCAGTACGGACGGTTACGAGCAGTACGTC.